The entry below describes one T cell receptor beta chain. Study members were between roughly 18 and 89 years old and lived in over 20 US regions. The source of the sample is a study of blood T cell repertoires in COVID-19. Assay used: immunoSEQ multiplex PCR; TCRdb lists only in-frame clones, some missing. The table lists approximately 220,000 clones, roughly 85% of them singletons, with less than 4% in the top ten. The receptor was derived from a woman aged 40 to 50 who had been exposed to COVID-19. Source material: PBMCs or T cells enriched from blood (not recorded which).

CDR3 DNA sequence: TGCGCCAGCAGCTCTGACAGGGGGATTGAAGCTTTCTTT. It is translated as CASSSDRGIEAFF. The chain has TRBV5-1 and TRBJ1-1, with 9 positions matching TRBD1. Germline assignment: CDR1 SGHRS and CDR2 YFSETQ. V was clipped by 3 bases and J by 7 bases; unmatched bases: 4. The CDR3 is made up of 13 amino acids.